Following are 9 T cell receptor beta chains from one sample sequenced in a study of shared clonotypes between healthy human individuals. CD45RO negativity and positive selection for CCR7 defined naive CD8 cells, a population that excluded terminally differentiated effector memory CD45RA+ cells. Clones were read by immunoSEQ multiplex PCR, and TCRdb kept only the in-frame ones, dropping some. Of roughly 1,800,000 clones listed, about 95% are singletons. The sequencing sample was made of naive CD8+ T cells sorted from blood. The receptor set was obtained from a man between 18 and 29 years old in good health.

The sample holds a few counts of this clone. The chain recombines TRBV7-8 with TRBJ2-1; 8 bases match TRBD2. CDR1 and CDR2 from the germline V gene are SGHVS and FQNEAQ. With 1 base clipped from V and 6 bases from J, the junction kept 2 bases outside the gene matches. This CDR3 comprises 14 residues. The CDR3 region is CASSLVTSANEQFF. The CDR3 nucleotides read TGTGCCAGCAGCTTAGTGACTAGCGCCAATGAGCAGTTCTTC.

Written as DNA, the CDR3 is TGTGCCAGCAGCCACGGACAGGGGAGCTCCTACGAGCAGTACTTC. Translated, it gives CASSHGQGSSYEQYF. This chain joins TRBV7-3 and TRBJ2-7, with 9 bases identical to TRBD1. Germline assignment: CDR1 SGHTA and CDR2 FQGTGA. V shed 5 bases, J shed 0 bases, and the junction held 5 bases outside the gene matches. The CDR3 runs to 15 residues.

This rearrangement joins TRBV11-2 to TRBJ2-7; perhaps TRBD2 as D (6 bases). V shed 3 bases and J shed 4 bases, with 22 bases lying between them. This CDR3 has 17 amino acids. Germline values: CDR1 SGHAT, CDR2 FQNNGV. The CDR3 is CASSLEGRYQAIYEQYF. CDR3 DNA: TGTGCCAGCAGCTTGGAGGGGCGCTATCAGGCCATATACGAGCAGTACTTC.

This chain links TRBV4-1 with TRBJ2-1; the D is unclear. V was shortened by 3 bases and J by 8 bases, with 8 bases between the two germline ends. Germline V gene sequence: CDR1 MGHRA, CDR2 YSYEKL. This CDR3 region has 12 residues. This CDR3 is CASSHPSYEQFF. The CDR3, as DNA: TGCGCCAGCAGCCATCCCAGCTATGAGCAGTTCTTC.

The V gene is TRBV14, the J gene TRBJ2-1; the D is unclear. The CDR3 has 12 amino acids. Trimming left V 0 bases short and J 13 bases short, with 10 bases between. Germline V gives CDR1 SGHDN, CDR2 FVKESK. The DNA for the CDR3 is TGTGCCAGCAGCCAAGATACCGTGGCACAGTTCTTC. This codes for CASSQDTVAQFF.

For this clone: Other DNA variants within this sample encode the same CDR3. The J gene is TRBJ1-2, the V gene TRBV5-1; 7 nucleotides agree with TRBD1. V lost 3 bases to trimming and J lost 3 bases; unmatched junction nucleotides: 5. There are 14 residues in the CDR3. CDR1 is SGHRS, CDR2 YFSETQ, per germline. The CDR3 DNA reads as TGCGCCAGCAGCTGGACAGGTGGGGACTATGGCTACACCTTC. Its translation is CASSWTGGDYGYTF.

This clone was observed once. This sample also contains other DNA sequences that code for the same CDR3. V gene TRBV30 combines with J gene TRBJ1-5; D perhaps matches TRBD1 (6 bases). Trimming took 1 base from V and 4 from J, leaving 11 bases between them. Per germline, CDR1 GTSNPN and CDR2 SVGIG (reference sequence). This CDR3 is 14 amino acids long. The DNA for the CDR3 is TGTGCCTGGAGTGGCGGACAGAGTAATCAGCCCCAGCATTTT. The encoded protein is CAWSGGQSNQPQHF.

The chain combines TRBV7-2 with TRBJ2-7; TRBD2 might be the D (6 bases). The length of the CDR3 is 15 residues. Per the germline V gene, CDR1 is SGHTA and CDR2 is FQGNSA. V gave up 1 base and J gave up 6 bases, with 16 bases separating them. CDR3 sequence: CASSLEFTTAGEQYF. CDR3 sequence (DNA): TGTGCCAGCAGCTTAGAGTTCACGACAGCGGGCGAGCAGTACTTC.

About this clone: Other DNA sequences within the sample encode an identical CDR3. The chain carries TRBV11-2 and TRBJ2-1, with unresolved D. Trimming took 1 base from V and 7 from J, leaving 5 bases between them. CDR1 and CDR2 from the germline V gene are SGHAT and FQNNGV. The CDR3 spans 12 residues. The CDR3 reads CASSLAVNEQFF. The CDR3 region has the DNA TGTGCCAGCAGCTTAGCAGTAAATGAGCAGTTCTTC.